This T cell receptor (beta chain) was obtained from a study of OX40 agonist ivuxolimab in advanced cancers. The study's findings and limits: At doses 0.1 to 3.0 mg/kg, CD4+ and CD8+ clones expanded.

Repertoires were generated with immunoSEQ multiplex PCR, while TCRdb's copy carries only in-frame clones and drops some. Here the sample spans around 56,000 clones, approximately 82% being singletons. The ends lost 3 bases at V and 5 bases at J; junction bases unmatched: 10. Germline loops: CDR1 KGHSH, CDR2 LQKENI. The CDR3 runs 16 residues. This clone was detected only a few times. Its matching antigen is unknown. The TCR originated in an adult with an advanced solid tumor such as melanoma, head and neck, liver or kidney cancer. The rearrangement uses TRBV18 and TRBJ1-1; 9 nucleotides align to TRBD1. The sample was CD4+ or CD8+ T cells sorted from blood, taken in a trial of the OX40 agonist ivuxolimab. CDR3 amino acids: CASSPLPTGGETEAFF. The CDR3 DNA reads as TGTGCCAGCTCACCTCTCCCGACAGGGGGAGAAACTGAAGCTTTCTTT.